This T cell receptor beta chain derives from a study of blood T cell repertoires in COVID-19. Germline V lookup: CDR1 SQVTM, CDR2 ANQGSEA. This CDR3 spans 11 amino acids. With 5 bases removed from V and 1 base from J, the gap between germline ends came to 5 bases. The count of this clone is one. This table comes from immunoSEQ multiplex PCR, and its TCRdb copy is limited to in-frame clones, with some not included. The sample records around 70,000 clones, more than 70% being singletons. V gene TRBV29-1 combines with J gene TRBJ1-1; D ambiguous. The sequence came from a man in his fifties with acute or convalescent COVID-19. The sample taken for sequencing was peripheral blood. The chain's CDR3 is CSVSQNTEAFF. CDR3 sequence (DNA): TGCAGCGTTTCCCAGAACACTGAAGCTTTCTTT.